A single sample gave rise to the 25 T cell receptor beta chains below, sequenced in a study of T cell responses to AZD1222 COVID-19 vaccine. Data came from immunoSEQ multiplex PCR; TCRdb stores just in-frame clones and leaves some out. The sample yields 100,000 or so clones, around nine tenths seen once. The sequences come from peripheral blood, collected on day 0 of AZD1222 vaccination. Source of these receptors: an adult in good health.

This clone has more than one count but fewer than ten. This CDR3 reads CASSLGGGSWETQYF. CDR3 nucleotides: TGTGCCAGCAGCTTAGGTGGCGGGAGCTGGGAGACCCAGTACTTC. This chain links TRBV11-3 with TRBJ2-5, with 7 bases lining up with TRBD2. Germline V gives CDR1 SGHNT, CDR2 YENEEA. After removal of 1 base from V and 5 bases from J, the junction contained 7 bases not matched to a gene. CDR3 size: 15 residues.

The chain recombines TRBV19 with TRBJ1-6, with D maybe TRBD1 (5 bases). The CDR3 sequence is 16 residues long. In germline, CDR1 is LNHDA, CDR2 SQIVND (reference sequence). V lost 6 bases and J 13 bases, leaving 25 bases between the germline ends. CDR3 sequence: CASSKPLQGASAPLHF. As DNA, the CDR3 is TGTGCCAGTAGCAAACCCCTTCAGGGCGCCAGCGCCCCCCTCCACTTT.

The chain has TRBV9 and TRBJ2-1, with D maybe TRBD1 (5 bases). The CDR3 spans 12 residues. V gave up 7 bases and J gave up 5 bases, with 10 bases separating them. Looked up from germline, CDR1 is SGDLS and CDR2 is YYNGEE. The CDR3 spells CASGRQNNEQFF. Here the CDR3 DNA reads TGTGCCAGCGGACGACAGAACAATGAGCAGTTCTTC.

This chain links TRBV19 with TRBJ1-1; TRBD1 aligns across 8 bases. Germline CDR1 LNHDA, CDR2 SQIVND (reference sequence). The V gene end was trimmed by 6 bases and the J gene end by 5 bases; junction bases not matched to a gene: 5. The length of the CDR3 is 13 residues. The CDR3 region is CASSRDRTTEAFF. CDR3 nucleotide sequence: TGTGCCAGTAGCCGGGACAGGACGACTGAAGCTTTCTTT.

The chain combines TRBV12-3 or TRBV12-4 with TRBJ1-3; 7 positions agree with TRBD1. The CDR3 is 13 amino acids. V lost 6 bases to trimming and J lost 4 bases; unmatched junction nucleotides: 3. The CDR3 loop reads CASSQGGGNTIYF. In DNA, the CDR3 is TGTGCCAGCAGCCAGGGGGGGGGAAACACCATATATTTT.

Comments on this clone: An end of the junction differs from the germline gene, which may be a read error. The chain recombines TRBV5-1 with TRBJ2-1; tentative D call: TRBD1 (5 bases). The germline gives CDR1 SGHRS, CDR2 YFSETQ. The CDR3 spans 15 residues. In DNA form, the CDR3 reads TGTGCCAGCAGCGATACAGGTGGCTCCTACAATGAGCAGTTCTTC. Protein: CASSDTGGSYNEQFF.

The genes are TRBV29-1 and TRBJ2-1; D possibly matches TRBD1 or TRBD2 (5 bases each). From germline, CDR1 is SQVTM and CDR2 ANQGSEA. This CDR3 comprises 12 residues. Trimming cost V 0 bases and J 14 bases, with 14 bases left between them. The CDR3 DNA follows: TGCAGCGTTGAAGATCAGGAGCAGGGAGAGTTCTTC. It translates to CSVEDQEQGEFF.

Note on this clone: Its ends do not fully match the called genes, so a read error is possible. The CDR3 DNA follows: TGTGCCAGCTCACCCCGGGACACCTCATCGGGATACTTC. Translated, it gives CASSPRDTSSGYF. This chain connects TRBV18 to TRBJ1-2, with a tentative D call TRBD1 (6 bases). The CDR3 has 13 residues. Germline CDR1 KGHSH, CDR2 LQKENI.

With respect to this clone: This sample includes further DNA sequences coding for the same CDR3. The chain links TRBV12-3 or TRBV12-4 to TRBJ2-7; weak D call: TRBD1 (5 bases). CDR3 size: 12 residues. V gave up 3 bases and J gave up 4 bases, with 7 bases separating them. The CDR3 loop is CASSLGLYEQYF. CDR3 in DNA: TGTGCCAGCAGTTTGGGGCTTTACGAGCAGTACTTC.

This chain connects TRBV6-5 to TRBJ1-1; no definite D call. Germline CDR1 MNHEY, CDR2 SVGAGI. There are 13 residues in the CDR3. V was pared by 5 bases and J by 4 bases, with 11 bases between. The CDR3 reads CASSLLGSTEAFF. CDR3 DNA: TGTGCCAGCAGTCTCCTAGGGAGCACTGAAGCTTTCTTT.

This rearrangement joins TRBV27 to TRBJ1-6, with D possibly TRBD1 on 6 matching bases. The length of the CDR3 is 14 residues. V was shortened by 4 bases and J by 7 bases, with 11 bases between the two germline ends. Germline-derived CDR1 and CDR2 are MNHEY and SMNVEV (reference sequence). CDR3 sequence (DNA): TGTGCCAGCAGTTCACAGGGCGGGAATTCACCCCTCCACTTT. It yields the protein CASSSQGGNSPLHF.

The V gene is TRBV6-5, the J gene TRBJ2-2, with 9 bases fitting TRBD1. Germline V lookup: CDR1 MNHEY, CDR2 SVGAGI. CDR3 length: 15 residues. The V segment lost 6 bases and the J segment 1 base; nucleotides outside the gene matches: 3. CDR3 sequence (DNA): TGTGCCAGCAGATCGGGACAGGGGAACACCGGGGAGCTGTTTTTT. This sequence encodes CASRSGQGNTGELFF.

The chain recombines TRBV7-2 with TRBJ2-5, with D unclear. The germline V gene encodes CDR1 SGHTA and CDR2 FQGNSA. The CDR3 sequence is 13 residues long. With 1 base removed from V and 4 bases from J, the gap between germline ends came to 7 bases. The CDR3 here is CASSLVRVETQYF. The CDR3, as DNA: TGTGCCAGCAGCTTAGTTCGGGTAGAGACCCAGTACTTC.

The V call is TRBV13, the J call TRBJ2-5; no clear D. From germline, CDR1 is PRHDT and CDR2 FYEKMQ (reference sequence). Trimming shortened V by 2 bases and J by 2 bases, and 6 bases separated the two germline ends. The length of the CDR3 is 13 residues. The CDR3 reads CASSLFPQETQYF. The CDR3 nucleotides read TGTGCCAGCAGCTTATTCCCACAAGAGACCCAGTACTTC.

The rearrangement links TRBV7-3 to TRBJ2-5; D perhaps matches TRBD2 (6 bases). The CDR3 loop spans 13 amino acids. With 4 bases removed from V and 3 bases from J, the gap between germline ends came to 9 bases. The germline CDR1 and CDR2 sequences are SGHTA and FQGTGA. Written as DNA, the CDR3 is TGTGCCAGCAGCTCCGGAGGGGAAGAGACCCAGTACTTC. It is translated as CASSSGGEETQYF.

Points on this clone: Sequence at one end of the junction differs from germline and may be a read error. The CDR3 spells CASSQNRDEAFF. CDR3 nucleotide sequence: TGTGCCAGCAGCCAGAACAGGGACGAAGCTTTCTTT. The genes are TRBV5-1 and TRBJ1-1; the D gene is possibly TRBD1 (6 bases). The CDR3 spans 12 residues. Germline V gene data show CDR1 as SGHRS and CDR2 as YFSETQ.

This chain uses TRBV7-2 with TRBJ2-7; possibly TRBD2 for D (6 bases). Germline V CDR1 and CDR2: SGHTA, FQGNSA. The CDR3 is 16 amino acids. Trimming stripped 5 bases from V and 6 bases from J, with 23 bases between. The DNA of the CDR3 is TGTGCCAGCAGCCCCGGGCCCTACGCGGGGTCTGGCGAGCAGTACTTC. This encodes CASSPGPYAGSGEQYF.

The rearrangement uses TRBV7-6 and TRBJ2-3; D is unclear. The CDR3 is 14 amino acids. In germline, CDR1 is SGHVS, CDR2 FNYEAQ. V gave up 4 bases and J gave up 5 bases, with 13 bases separating them. The CDR3 protein is CASSSRAVGDTQYF. CDR3 DNA sequence: TGTGCCAGCAGCTCCCGTGCGGTCGGAGATACGCAGTATTTT. Complete variable domain (other parts from reference TRBV7-6 and TRBJ2-3): GAGVSQSPRYKVTKRGQDVALRCDPISGHVSLYWYRQALGQGPEFLTYFNYEAQQDKSGLPNDRFSAERPEGSISTLTIQRTEQRDSAMYRCASSSRAVGDTQYFGPGTRLTVL.

This clone came up once. The gene calls are TRBV5-6 and TRBJ1-2, with D unclear. Deletions cut 0 bases from V and 4 bases from J, with 4 bases between. The germline gives CDR1 SGHDT, CDR2 YYEEEE. The CDR3 runs to 12 residues. CDR3 nucleotide sequence: TGTGCCAGCAGCTTGGACGGCTATGGCTACACCTTC. Its translation: CASSLDGYGYTF.

The chain has TRBV4-3 and TRBJ1-1, with D uncertain. Looked up from germline, CDR1 is LGHNA and CDR2 is YSLEER. V was shortened by 8 bases and J by 0 bases, with 10 bases between the two germline ends. CDR3 size: 13 residues. CDR3 in amino acids: CASAVKMNTEAFF. In nucleotides, the CDR3 is TGCGCCAGCGCGGTTAAGATGAACACTGAAGCTTTCTTT.

V is TRBV27 and J is TRBJ2-2; 8 nucleotides align to TRBD1. The V gene end was trimmed by 4 bases and the J gene end by 7 bases; junction bases not matched to a gene: 8. Germline V gene sequence: CDR1 MNHEY, CDR2 SMNVEV (reference sequence). The CDR3 extends over 15 amino acids. The CDR3 bases are TGTGCCAGCAGTTCTCGACAGGGGTGGGGCGGGGAGCTGTTTTTT. The encoded protein is CASSSRQGWGGELFF.

The V gene is TRBV7-3, the J gene TRBJ2-3; D possibly corresponds to TRBD2 (5 bases). Germline lookup yields CDR1 SGHTA and CDR2 FQGTGA. This CDR3 is built from 17 residues. Between the trimmed V and J ends, which lost 5 bases and 0 bases, there was a span of 18 bases. The CDR3 reads CASSPIGLLSSTDTQYF. The CDR3 coding sequence is TGTGCCAGCAGCCCAATAGGACTTCTCTCTAGCACAGATACGCAGTATTTT.

To note about this clone: The junction does not match germline at one end; this may be a read error. V usage is TRBV5-1 and J usage is TRBJ1-1; tentatively, D is TRBD1 (6 bases). Germline V lookup: CDR1 SGHRS, CDR2 YFSETQ. CDR3 size: 15 residues. Here the CDR3 reads CASSLRGGDGTEAFF. The CDR3 region has the DNA TGTGCCAGCAGCTTGCGGGGGGGCGATGGCACTGAAGCTTTCTTT.

The chain joins TRBV7-9 to TRBJ2-7; the match to TRBD1 covers 7 bases. The CDR3 spans 14 residues. With 5 bases clipped from V and 3 bases from J, the junction kept 7 bases outside the gene matches. Germline CDR1 SEHNR, CDR2 FQNEAQ (reference sequence). The CDR3: CASSPRQGLYEQYF. CDR3 in DNA: TGTGCCAGCAGCCCGCGACAGGGCCTCTACGAGCAGTACTTC.

The chain couples TRBV5-6 to TRBJ2-5; the match to TRBD1 covers 7 bases. CDR3 length: 17 amino acids. The germline gives CDR1 SGHDT, CDR2 YYEEEE. J gave up 1 base and V 0 bases, and 9 bases lay outside the gene matches. CDR3 sequence reads: CASSLAPGQAFQETQYF. The CDR3 DNA is TGTGCCAGCAGCTTGGCCCCCGGACAGGCATTCCAAGAGACCCAGTACTTC.